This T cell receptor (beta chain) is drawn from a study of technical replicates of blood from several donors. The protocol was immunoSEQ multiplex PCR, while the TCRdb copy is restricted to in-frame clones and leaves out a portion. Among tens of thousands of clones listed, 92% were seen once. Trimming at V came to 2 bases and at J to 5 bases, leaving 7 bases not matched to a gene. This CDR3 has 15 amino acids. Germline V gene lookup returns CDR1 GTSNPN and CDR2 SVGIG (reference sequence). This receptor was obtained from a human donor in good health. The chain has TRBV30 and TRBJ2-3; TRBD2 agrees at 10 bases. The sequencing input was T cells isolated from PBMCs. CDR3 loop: CAWSLSGGRRDTQYF. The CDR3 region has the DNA TGTGCCTGGAGTCTTAGCGGGGGGAGAAGAGATACGCAGTATTTT.